This is a list of T cell receptor beta chains from one sample in a study of blood T cell repertoires in COVID-19. Produced via immunoSEQ multiplex PCR; TCRdb's table is partial and in-frame only. The sample holds approximately 21,000 clones, 75% to 90% seen once. Specimen: peripheral blood. These receptors were obtained from a woman of 80 years or more with active or convalescent COVID-19. CDR3s include the opening cysteine and the closing phenylalanine or tryptophan. D genes are given only for firm matches. Some rows mark clone size as missing; the rest say once, few, many or name a class of expanded clone.

CASSQDGRAGALNEQFF TGCGCCAGCAGCCAAGACGGTCGTGCGGGAGCTCTCAATGAGCAGTTCTTC few TRBJ2-1 TRBV4-1 TRBD2
CASSRETGASNQPQHF TGTGCCAGCAGTCGCGAAACAGGGGCTTCCAATCAGCCCCAGCATTTT - TRBJ1-5 TRBV6-2/TRBV6-3 TRBD1
CASSVRRDISGANVLTF TGTGCCAGCAGTGTCAGAAGGGACATTTCTGGGGCCAACGTCCTGACTTTC few TRBJ2-6 TRBV2 -
CASQDTSNSPLHF TGTGCCAGCCAGGACACATCCAATTCACCCCTCCACTTT - TRBJ1-6 TRBV6-6 -
CASSLRARDSSYEQYF TGTGCCAGCAGCTTAAGGGCGAGGGACAGCTCCTACGAGCAGTACTTC - TRBJ2-7 TRBV7-9 TRBD1
CASSYSSTGTQPQHF TGTGCCAGCAGTTACTCGAGTACAGGTACCCAGCCCCAGCATTTT - TRBJ1-5 TRBV6-2/TRBV6-3 -
CASWGVAGANVLTF TGTGCCAGCTGGGGAGTCGCTGGGGCCAACGTCCTGACTTTC - TRBJ2-6 TRBV2 -
CASSQVGQFHEQFF TGTGCCAGCAGCCAAGTGGGACAGTTCCATGAGCAGTTCTTC - TRBJ2-1 TRBV3-1/TRBV3-2 TRBD1
CATSDGLAGVGNEQFF TGTGCCACCAGTGATGGACTAGCGGGAGTCGGAAATGAGCAGTTCTTC few TRBJ2-1 TRBV24-1 TRBD2
CASSRNNRGGAGYTF TGTGCCAGCAGCCGGAACAACCGAGGGGGCGCTGGCTACACCTTC - TRBJ1-2 TRBV14 TRBD1
CASSYSLYQPQHF TGTGCCAGCAGTTACTCTCTCTATCAGCCCCAGCATTTT - TRBJ1-5 TRBV6-5 -
CASSFPGDYTGANVLTF TGTGCCAGCAGTTTCCCAGGGGATTATACTGGGGCCAACGTCCTGACTTTC few TRBJ2-6 TRBV28 -
CASSLGDRFSQHF TGTGCCAGCAGCTTAGGGGACAGATTCTCCCAGCATTTT few TRBJ1-5 TRBV11-2 TRBD1
CASSMDRERSEQYF TGTGCCAGTAGTATGGACAGGGAGAGATCCGAGCAGTACTTC - TRBJ2-7 TRBV19 TRBD1
CASSLQGYGYTF TGTGCCAGCAGCCTGCAGGGCTATGGCTACACCTTC - TRBJ1-2 TRBV3-1/TRBV3-2 -
CASSRPGTSGFGELFF TGTGCCAGCAGCCGACCTGGGACTAGCGGGTTCGGGGAGCTGTTTTTT - TRBJ2-2 TRBV14 TRBD2
CASGVLRSAFF TGTGCCAGCGGGGTTCTCCGGTCGGCTTTCTTT - TRBJ1-1 TRBV19 -